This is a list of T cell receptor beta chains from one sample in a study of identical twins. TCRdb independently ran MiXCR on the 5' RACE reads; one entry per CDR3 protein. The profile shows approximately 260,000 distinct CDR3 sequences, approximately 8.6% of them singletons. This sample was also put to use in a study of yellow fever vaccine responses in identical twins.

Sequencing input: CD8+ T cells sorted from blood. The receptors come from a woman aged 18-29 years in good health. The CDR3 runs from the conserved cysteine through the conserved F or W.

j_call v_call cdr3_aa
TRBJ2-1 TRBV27 CASKLAGPLNEQFF
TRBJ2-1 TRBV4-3 CASSQFKGYNEQFF
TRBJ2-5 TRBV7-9 CASSLGVSWETQYF
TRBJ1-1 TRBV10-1 CASSDTTIPGDAEAFF
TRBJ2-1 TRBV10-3 CAISESAFEQFF
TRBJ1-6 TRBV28 CASSHREAWYSPLHF
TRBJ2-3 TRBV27 CASSPGTITDTQYF
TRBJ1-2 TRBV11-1 CASSDGTAHGYGYTF
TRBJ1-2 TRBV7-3 CASSHIADRDYGYTF
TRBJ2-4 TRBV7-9 CASSLLPKNIQYF
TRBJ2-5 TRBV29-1 CSGQALLQETQYF
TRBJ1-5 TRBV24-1 CATSGNGYNQPQHF
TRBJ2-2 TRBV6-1 CATSLGWMNTGELFF
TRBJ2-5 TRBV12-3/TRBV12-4 CASTPQRGKEETQYF
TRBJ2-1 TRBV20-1 CSASGTSAYNEQFF
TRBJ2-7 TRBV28 CASSLTSGNPYEQYF
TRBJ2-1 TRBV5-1 CASSEDSYNEQFF
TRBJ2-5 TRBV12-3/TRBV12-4 CASSLLPWETQYF
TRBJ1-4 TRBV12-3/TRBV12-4 CASSLGQLNEKLFF
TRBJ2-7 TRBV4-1 CASSPDVNYEQYF
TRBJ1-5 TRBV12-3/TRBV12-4 CASSLTGGDQPQHF
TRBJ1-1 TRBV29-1 CSDAPNRVGGMNTEAFF
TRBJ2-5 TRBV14 CASSQDLERETQYF
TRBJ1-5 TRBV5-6 CASNVLGAGQPQHF
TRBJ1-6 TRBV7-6 CASSLAVSDRHSLHF
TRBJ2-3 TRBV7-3 CASSSRGGSTDTQYF
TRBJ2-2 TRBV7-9 CASSTHGAGLDTGELFF
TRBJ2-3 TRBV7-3 CASSSSGGAQDTQYF
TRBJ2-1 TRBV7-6 CASSLDSRLAAYNEQFF
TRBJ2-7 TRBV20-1 CSATPSTGVYYEQYF
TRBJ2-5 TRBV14 CASSQPAGTKLRETQYF
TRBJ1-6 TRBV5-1 CASSLGQGNSPLHF
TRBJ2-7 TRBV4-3 CASSQDISQGGLAYEQYF
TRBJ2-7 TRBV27 CASSITGSYEQYF
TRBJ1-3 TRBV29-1 CSVEDKGVGNTIYF
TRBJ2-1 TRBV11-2 CASSLEVTNEQFF
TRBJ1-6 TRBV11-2 CASSSFQTGGSNSPLHF
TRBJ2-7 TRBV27 CASSLSMRERFYEQYF
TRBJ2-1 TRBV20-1 CSASIGNEQFF
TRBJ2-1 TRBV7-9 CASSLQGQMGLEQFF